Each of the 14 T cell receptor beta chains below was sequenced from the same sample in a study of blood T cell repertoires in COVID-19. Some clones are missing from TCRdb's copy, which holds only in-frame ones; the method was immunoSEQ multiplex PCR. In the table there are about 230,000 clones, around nine tenths of which are singletons. The specimen was PBMCs or T cells enriched from blood (not recorded which). These receptors originate from a woman in her thirties with acute COVID-19.

The genes are TRBV10-2 and TRBJ1-4; TRBD1 might be the D (6 bases). The CDR3 consists of 13 residues. V lost 5 bases and J 3 bases, leaving 7 bases between the germline ends. CDR1 WSHSY and CDR2 SAAADI come from the germline V gene. CDR3 sequence: CASSRTANEKLFF. The CDR3, as DNA: TGCGCCAGCAGTAGGACAGCTAATGAAAAACTGTTTTTT.

This clone was counted between two and nine times. The V and J genes are TRBV11-2 and TRBJ2-3; 10 bases map to TRBD2. The CDR3 contains 17 residues. Per germline, CDR1 SGHAT and CDR2 FQNNGV. With 3 bases clipped from V and 5 bases from J, the junction kept 11 bases outside the gene matches. Here the CDR3 reads CASSFLTAGGPGDTQYF. The CDR3 DNA sequence: TGTGCCAGCAGCTTCCTCACAGCGGGGGGGCCAGGAGATACGCAGTATTTT.

J is TRBJ2-7 and V is TRBV6-2 or TRBV6-3; D is unresolved. The CDR3 spans 12 residues. Per the germline V gene, CDR1 is MNHEY and CDR2 is SVGEGT. V lost 0 bases, J lost 3 bases, and 3 bases lay in between. The DNA of the CDR3 is TGTGCCAGCAGTTACTCCCGCTACGAGCAGTACTTC. Amino acids: CASSYSRYEQYF.

This clone was counted once. J is TRBJ1-6 and V is TRBV7-9; D remains ambiguous. The CDR3 has 16 amino acids. CDR1 SEHNR and CDR2 FQNEAQ come from the germline V gene (reference sequence). V was trimmed by 1 base and J by 3 bases, leaving 10 bases between them. The CDR3 spells CASSLGQENYNSPLHF. The CDR3, as DNA: TGTGCCAGCAGCTTAGGCCAGGAAAACTATAATTCACCCCTCCACTTT.

The chain couples TRBV9 to TRBJ2-3; TRBD2 might be the D (6 bases). V lost 6 bases to trimming and J lost 0 bases, with 17 bases between them. CDR3 length equals 16 residues. Germline V lookup: CDR1 SGDLS, CDR2 YYNGEE. The CDR3 is CASTGGDSQSTDTQYF. For the CDR3, the DNA is TGTGCCAGCACCGGGGGAGACAGTCAAAGCACAGATACGCAGTATTTT.

This clone appeared a few times. The V and J genes are TRBV3-1 (or the pseudogene TRBV3-2) and TRBJ2-1, with TRBD2 identical over 7 bases. Per the germline V gene, CDR1 is LGHDT and CDR2 is YNNKEL (reference sequence). Losses at the gene ends were 4 bases for V and 6 bases for J; bases not matched to a gene: 3. The CDR3 has 13 amino acids. The chain's CDR3 is CASSPSGGNEQFF. The DNA for the CDR3 is TGTGCCAGCAGCCCTTCGGGGGGCAATGAGCAGTTCTTC.

This chain joins TRBV5-6 and TRBJ1-2; 10 bases fit TRBD1. The CDR3 contains 15 residues. The V segment lost 2 bases and the J segment 2 bases; nucleotides outside the gene matches: 3. From germline, CDR1 is SGHDT and CDR2 YYEEEE. The CDR3 sequence is CASSFRDRGNYGYTF. The CDR3 DNA reads as TGTGCCAGCAGCTTCCGGGACAGGGGCAACTATGGCTACACCTTC.

The chain combines TRBV25-1 with TRBJ2-7; tentative D call: TRBD1 (6 bases). The length of the CDR3 is 12 residues. The V end was cut by 8 bases, the J end by 6 bases, with 14 bases between. The germline CDR1 and CDR2 sequences are MGHDK and SYGVNS. The CDR3 sequence: CASGLGQSEQYF. The CDR3 region has the DNA TGTGCCAGCGGGTTAGGACAGAGCGAGCAGTACTTC.

The chain has TRBV5-6 and TRBJ1-6, with D uncertain. There are 12 residues in the CDR3. Germline CDR1 is SGHDT and CDR2 is YYEEEE. The V and J ends lost 0 bases and 12 bases respectively, with 7 bases between them. The CDR3 here is CASSLVGEPLHF. The CDR3 DNA is TGTGCCAGCAGCTTGGTCGGTGAACCCCTCCACTTT.

J is TRBJ1-6 and V is TRBV15; D may be TRBD1 (5 bases). Germline CDR1 and CDR2: LNHNV and YYDKDF (reference sequence). This CDR3 region has 17 residues. V was clipped by 3 bases and J by 4 bases, with 16 bases between them. Here the CDR3 reads CATSRGTGKGYNSPLHF. The CDR3 DNA reads as TGTGCCACCAGCAGGGGGACTGGGAAAGGGTATAATTCACCCCTCCACTTT.

The V and J genes are TRBV6-5 and TRBJ1-1; D remains unclear. The CDR3 runs 14 residues. The V end lost 7 bases, the J end lost 3 bases, and 15 bases lay between the germline ends. Germline V gene data show CDR1 as MNHEY and CDR2 as SVGAGI. The CDR3 sequence: CASTARGRDTEAFF. The CDR3 nucleotides are TGTGCCAGCACCGCGCGGGGTCGGGACACTGAAGCTTTCTTT.

The count of this clone is one. The chain links TRBV19 to TRBJ1-5; no firm D call. Germline V CDR1 and CDR2: LNHDA, SQIVND (reference sequence). The CDR3 runs 14 residues. V dropped 5 bases and J dropped 3 bases, with 11 bases sitting between them. The CDR3 sequence: CASSDFGYNQPQHF. CDR3 coding DNA: TGTGCCAGTAGTGATTTCGGTTACAATCAGCCCCAGCATTTT.

This clone has only one observation. The rearrangement links TRBV6-5 to TRBJ1-1, with a tentative D call TRBD1 (5 bases). Trimming stripped 2 bases from V and 11 bases from J, with 18 bases between. Germline V gives CDR1 MNHEY, CDR2 SVGAGI. CDR3 size: 14 residues. Here the CDR3 reads CASSYPETGSRAFF. DNA of the CDR3: TGTGCCAGCAGTTACCCCGAAACAGGTTCGAGGGCTTTCTTT.

This rearrangement joins TRBV6-5 to TRBJ1-4; tentative D call: TRBD1 (6 bases). This CDR3 has 14 residues. The germline gives CDR1 MNHEY, CDR2 SVGAGI. V was pared by 6 bases and J by 7 bases, with 15 bases between. The CDR3 sequence: CASSPRDTGEKLFF. The CDR3 DNA sequence: TGTGCCAGCAGCCCCCGGGACACGGGTGAAAAACTGTTTTTT.